This entry is about one T cell receptor beta chain. Its antigen is not known. The CDR3 is made up of 17 amino acids. With V trimmed by 3 bases and J by 6 bases, 14 bases remained unmatched. Germline values: CDR1 SGHDT, CDR2 YYEEEE. The data were taken from a study of cytomegalovirus exposure and HLA in healthy donors. Study findings and constraints: Several of the most significant clusters appeared linked to common viral pathogens, based on a later analysis. Accurate prediction of most subjects' HLA-A and HLA-B alleles from TCR beta sequences was reported. Presence/absence analyses rested on an assumption that sequencing depth was roughly uniform across donors.

13 Jbeta primers and 60 Vbeta primers were used for the PCR. TCRdb's copy holds only in-frame clones and misses some; the assay was immunoSEQ multiplex PCR. The data contain roughly 82,000 clones, around 70% of them seen just once; the ten biggest clones take up 8.5% to 14%. This sequence joins TRBV5-6 and TRBJ2-1, with TRBD2 matching 8 bases. Sequenced material: PBMCs. The TCR sequence derives from a woman aged 40 to 50 in good health and CMV-seropositive. The CDR3 loop reads CASSWLAGGLKVNEQFF. The CDR3 coding sequence is TGTGCCAGCAGCTGGCTGGCGGGGGGCCTTAAGGTCAATGAGCAGTTCTTC.